Detailed here is one TCR beta chain. These data come from a study of shared T cell receptors in the human thymus. This CDR3 is 19 amino acids long. Germline CDR1 is WSHSY and CDR2 is SAAADI. Losses at the gene ends were 0 bases for V and 6 bases for J; bases not matched to a gene: 16. Sequencing used immunoSEQ multiplex PCR; TCRdb keeps in-frame clones, though not all of them. The sample lists some 400,000 clones; approximately 95% were seen once. The sequence was collected from a human donor. The specimen was thymocytes. V usage is TRBV10-2 and J usage is TRBJ2-3; 9 nucleotides line up with TRBD2. The CDR3 DNA follows: TGCGCCAGCAGTGAGTCATTCGGGCTGGCGGGAGGGCCGGAGGATACGCAGTATTTT. This gives the protein CASSESFGLAGGPEDTQYF.